This is a list of T cell receptor beta chains from one sample in a study of cytomegalovirus exposure and HLA in healthy donors. The assay was immunoSEQ multiplex PCR, and TCRdb's table has in-frame clones only and misses some. The repertoire has 100,000 to 140,000 clones, about 74% of them found once; the top ten carry 12% to 15%. Sample: PBMCs. These receptors were collected from a woman between 40 and 50 years old in good health and CMV-seropositive. Each CDR3 is given with its conserved first and last residue. A D gene is named only where the DNA matches it firmly. Size tells how often a clone was seen (once, few, many) or the class of an expanded clone, and some rows leave it out.

v_gene: TRBV29-1; j_gene: TRBJ2-3; d_gene: NA; len: 14; abundance: NA; CDR3nt: TGCAGCGTTGAAGGCCAGGTCTTCGCAGATACGCAGTATTTT; CDR3aa: CSVEGQVFADTQYF
v_gene: TRBV19; j_gene: TRBJ1-4; d_gene: TRBD1; len: 16; abundance: NA; CDR3nt: TGTGCCAGAGAGGGACAGCCAGTAGCAACTAATGAAAAACTGTTTTTT; CDR3aa: CAREGQPVATNEKLFF
v_gene: TRBV18; j_gene: TRBJ1-3; d_gene: NA; len: 17; abundance: NA; CDR3nt: TGTGCCAGCTCCCTCCCGCCAGGCGCCGACTCTGGAAACACCATATATTTT; CDR3aa: CASSLPPGADSGNTIYF
v_gene: TRBV7-9; j_gene: TRBJ2-3; d_gene: NA; len: 13; abundance: NA; CDR3nt: TGTGCCAGCAGCCAGCGGATCATGGATACGCAGTATTTT; CDR3aa: CASSQRIMDTQYF
v_gene: TRBV9; j_gene: TRBJ1-2; d_gene: TRBD1; len: 15; abundance: NA; CDR3nt: TGTGCCAGCAGCATCTCAGGACAGGGGCTACGTGGCTACACCTTC; CDR3aa: CASSISGQGLRGYTF
v_gene: TRBV6-5; j_gene: TRBJ1-4; d_gene: TRBD1; len: 14; abundance: few; CDR3nt: TGTGCCAGCAGTTACGTCCAGGGGGCGAAAAAACTGTTTTTT; CDR3aa: CASSYVQGAKKLFF
v_gene: TRBV5-1; j_gene: TRBJ2-5; d_gene: NA; len: 15; abundance: once; CDR3nt: TGCGCCAGCAGCCAGTTAGGGGACATACAAGAGACCCAGTACTTC; CDR3aa: CASSQLGDIQETQYF
v_gene: TRBV10-3; j_gene: TRBJ1-1; d_gene: NA; len: 16; abundance: NA; CDR3nt: TGTGCCATCAGTGAGTCCAAGCAGGGGATGAACACTGAAGCTTTCTTT; CDR3aa: CAISESKQGMNTEAFF
v_gene: TRBV11-2; j_gene: TRBJ2-2; d_gene: TRBD2; len: 15; abundance: NA; CDR3nt: TGTGCCAGCAGCTTAGGGGACTACAACACCGGGGAGCTGTTTTTT; CDR3aa: CASSLGDYNTGELFF
v_gene: TRBV15; j_gene: TRBJ2-5; d_gene: TRBD2; len: 15; abundance: NA; CDR3nt: TGTGCCACCAGCAGAGATGGGACTAGTAAAGAGACCCAGTACTTC; CDR3aa: CATSRDGTSKETQYF
v_gene: TRBV5-4; j_gene: TRBJ2-2; d_gene: NA; len: 14; abundance: NA; CDR3nt: TGTGCCAGCAGCTTGGTGGGGCCGGGCGGGGAGCTGTTTTTT; CDR3aa: CASSLVGPGGELFF
v_gene: TRBV6-1; j_gene: TRBJ2-2; d_gene: TRBD2; len: 15; abundance: NA; CDR3nt: TGTGCCAGCAGAGGGACTAGCGGGGGGATCGGGGAGCTGTTTTTT; CDR3aa: CASRGTSGGIGELFF
v_gene: TRBV6-5; j_gene: TRBJ1-4; d_gene: NA; len: 12; abundance: NA; CDR3nt: TGTGCCAGCAGGCACGGGACAGAAAAACTGTTTTTT; CDR3aa: CASRHGTEKLFF
v_gene: TRBV5-1; j_gene: TRBJ2-3; d_gene: NA; len: 12; abundance: NA; CDR3nt: TGCGCCAGCAGCTTGGAGGCGGGTACGCAGTATTTT; CDR3aa: CASSLEAGTQYF
v_gene: TRBV10-3; j_gene: TRBJ2-7; d_gene: NA; len: 16; abundance: NA; CDR3nt: TGTGCCATCAGTGAGTATCCAGGGGCCAACTCCTACGAGCAGTACTTC; CDR3aa: CAISEYPGANSYEQYF
v_gene: TRBV6-1; j_gene: TRBJ2-4; d_gene: TRBD1; len: 13; abundance: NA; CDR3nt: TGTGCCAGCAGTCAGACGGACAGGGGGTTTCAGTACTTC; CDR3aa: CASSQTDRGFQYF
v_gene: TRBV9; j_gene: TRBJ2-5; d_gene: NA; len: 15; abundance: NA; CDR3nt: TGTGCCAGCAGCGTAGGGGCAGGGGAGGGAGAGACCCAGTACTTC; CDR3aa: CASSVGAGEGETQYF
v_gene: TRBV2; j_gene: TRBJ1-4; d_gene: TRBD1; len: 15; abundance: once; CDR3nt: TGTGCCAGCAGTATCCAGGGACAGATAAATGAAAAACTGTTTTTT; CDR3aa: CASSIQGQINEKLFF
v_gene: TRBV7-3; j_gene: TRBJ2-1; d_gene: TRBD2; len: 17; abundance: few; CDR3nt: TGTGCCAGCAGCCTCTTACCGGGACTAGCGGGGAACAATGAGCAGTTCTTC; CDR3aa: CASSLLPGLAGNNEQFF
v_gene: TRBV13; j_gene: TRBJ1-3; d_gene: TRBD1; len: 14; abundance: NA; CDR3nt: TGTGCCAGCAGCAACAGGGGCTCTGGAAACACCATATATTTT; CDR3aa: CASSNRGSGNTIYF
v_gene: TRBV4-1; j_gene: TRBJ1-1; d_gene: TRBD1; len: 15; abundance: NA; CDR3nt: TGCGCCAGCAGCCAATCAGGACAGGGCGACACTGAAGCTTTCTTT; CDR3aa: CASSQSGQGDTEAFF
v_gene: TRBV7-3; j_gene: TRBJ2-3; d_gene: NA; len: 13; abundance: NA; CDR3nt: TGTGCCAGCAGCTTATTCGGGGTAGATACGCAGTATTTT; CDR3aa: CASSLFGVDTQYF
v_gene: TRBV6-5; j_gene: TRBJ1-2; d_gene: TRBD1; len: 13; abundance: NA; CDR3nt: TGTGCCAGCAGCCAGGGACAGGTCTATGGCTACACCTTC; CDR3aa: CASSQGQVYGYTF
v_gene: TRBV5-6; j_gene: TRBJ1-3; d_gene: NA; len: 14; abundance: NA; CDR3nt: TGTGCCAGCAGCCTACCACAACAGGGAAACACCATATATTTT; CDR3aa: CASSLPQQGNTIYF
v_gene: TRBV5-1; j_gene: TRBJ1-1; d_gene: NA; len: 13; abundance: NA; CDR3nt: TGCGCCAGCAGCTACGGGTCAGACACTGAAGCTTTCTTT; CDR3aa: CASSYGSDTEAFF
v_gene: TRBV18; j_gene: TRBJ1-6; d_gene: TRBD1; len: 14; abundance: NA; CDR3nt: TGTGCCAGCTCCCTCAGGGGGCTTAATTCACCCCTCCACTTT; CDR3aa: CASSLRGLNSPLHF
v_gene: TRBV5-1; j_gene: TRBJ2-3; d_gene: NA; len: 13; abundance: NA; CDR3nt: TGCGCCAGCAGCCCTACTATTTCGGATACGCAGTATTTT; CDR3aa: CASSPTISDTQYF
v_gene: TRBV18; j_gene: TRBJ1-6; d_gene: NA; len: 13; abundance: NA; CDR3nt: TGTGCCAGCTCACCAGGTCAGGAGGGGCCCCTCCACTTT; CDR3aa: CASSPGQEGPLHF
v_gene: TRBV6-1; j_gene: TRBJ1-2; d_gene: TRBD1; len: 13; abundance: NA; CDR3nt: TGTGCCAGCAGGAAGACAGGGAACTATGGCTACACCTTC; CDR3aa: CASRKTGNYGYTF
v_gene: TRBV6-6; j_gene: TRBJ2-7; d_gene: NA; len: 12; abundance: NA; CDR3nt: TGTGCCAGCAGCCGCGGCTCCGGGAAGCAGTACTTC; CDR3aa: CASSRGSGKQYF
v_gene: TRBV21-1; j_gene: TRBJ2-1; d_gene: NA; len: 15; abundance: few; CDR3nt: TGTACTCGAGCCGGGCTAGCGGGGGCCGGAAATGAGCAGTTCTTC; CDR3aa: CTRAGLAGAGNEQFF
v_gene: TRBV19; j_gene: TRBJ1-2; d_gene: TRBD1; len: 12; abundance: few; CDR3nt: TGTGCCATTCCGACAGGCAGGGGGGGCTACACCTTC; CDR3aa: CAIPTGRGGYTF
v_gene: TRBV7-9; j_gene: TRBJ2-3; d_gene: NA; len: 14; abundance: NA; CDR3nt: TGTGCCAGCAGCGCGTACAGGGTGACAGATACGCAGTATTTT; CDR3aa: CASSAYRVTDTQYF
v_gene: TRBV7-2; j_gene: TRBJ1-5; d_gene: TRBD1; len: 15; abundance: few; CDR3nt: TGTGCCAGCAGCTCCCAGGGGGGAGGTCATCAGCCCCAGCATTTT; CDR3aa: CASSSQGGGHQPQHF
v_gene: TRBV27; j_gene: TRBJ1-1; d_gene: TRBD1; len: 16; abundance: NA; CDR3nt: TGTGCCAGCAGTTTGAGGACAGGGAGGATGAACACTGAAGCTTTCTTT; CDR3aa: CASSLRTGRMNTEAFF
v_gene: TRBV29-1; j_gene: TRBJ1-2; d_gene: NA; len: 14; abundance: NA; CDR3nt: TGCAGCGCCAAGTGGAAAGGGGTCGTCTATGGCTACACCTTC; CDR3aa: CSAKWKGVVYGYTF
v_gene: TRBV5-1; j_gene: TRBJ1-3; d_gene: NA; len: 15; abundance: NA; CDR3nt: TGCGCCAGCAGCTTAACAGAAATCTCTGGAAACACCATATATTTT; CDR3aa: CASSLTEISGNTIYF
v_gene: TRBV9; j_gene: TRBJ1-3; d_gene: NA; len: 14; abundance: NA; CDR3nt: TGTGCCAGCAGCGCAGGACAGAGTGGAAACACCATATATTTT; CDR3aa: CASSAGQSGNTIYF
v_gene: TRBV6-6; j_gene: TRBJ2-1; d_gene: TRBD2; len: 15; abundance: NA; CDR3nt: TGTGCCAGCAGAACAGCGGGGAGGCCCTATATTGAGCAGTTCTTC; CDR3aa: CASRTAGRPYIEQFF
v_gene: TRBV6-1; j_gene: TRBJ2-7; d_gene: NA; len: 14; abundance: few; CDR3nt: TGTGCCAGCAACGGGAGAGAGGCTCTTCGGGAGCAGTACTTC; CDR3aa: CASNGREALREQYF
v_gene: TRBV6-8; j_gene: TRBJ1-3; d_gene: NA; len: 16; abundance: NA; CDR3nt: TGTGCCACCATCCCCTCTGTGGGCCCCAGTTGCGACACCATATATTTT; CDR3aa: CATIPSVGPSCDTIYF
v_gene: TRBV6-1; j_gene: TRBJ1-2; d_gene: TRBD1; len: 14; abundance: once; CDR3nt: TGTGCCAGCAGCATCACAGGGGGAGACTATGGCTACACCTTC; CDR3aa: CASSITGGDYGYTF
v_gene: TRBV7-2; j_gene: TRBJ2-3; d_gene: NA; len: 15; abundance: NA; CDR3nt: TGTGCCAGCAGCCTCGACTCAACTAGCACAGATACGCAGTATTTT; CDR3aa: CASSLDSTSTDTQYF
v_gene: TRBV5-1; j_gene: TRBJ1-6; d_gene: NA; len: 15; abundance: NA; CDR3nt: TGCGCCAGCAGCTTGTCAGGGAACTATAATTCACCCCTCCACTTT; CDR3aa: CASSLSGNYNSPLHF
v_gene: TRBV6-6; j_gene: TRBJ1-1; d_gene: TRBD1; len: 15; abundance: NA; CDR3nt: TGTGCCAGCAGTCCGAGACAGGGGGCGGAAGCTGAAGCTTTCTTT; CDR3aa: CASSPRQGAEAEAFF
v_gene: TRBV13; j_gene: TRBJ1-3; d_gene: TRBD1; len: 14; abundance: once; CDR3nt: TGTGCCAGCAGCGGGACAGGGAATTCAAACACCATATATTTT; CDR3aa: CASSGTGNSNTIYF
v_gene: TRBV7-2; j_gene: TRBJ2-7; d_gene: TRBD2; len: 14; abundance: NA; CDR3nt: TGTGCCAGCAGAGACGGGGGGTCCTCCTACGAGCAGTACTTC; CDR3aa: CASRDGGSSYEQYF
v_gene: TRBV18; j_gene: TRBJ1-4; d_gene: NA; len: 14; abundance: NA; CDR3nt: TGTGCCAGCTCATCGGACGGACTTAATGAAAAACTGTTTTTT; CDR3aa: CASSSDGLNEKLFF
v_gene: TRBV7-9; j_gene: TRBJ1-1; d_gene: NA; len: 12; abundance: NA; CDR3nt: TGTTCCAGCAGCTTAGTTTCAGGGGACGCTTTCTTT; CDR3aa: CSSSLVSGDAFF
v_gene: TRBV10-1; j_gene: TRBJ2-7; d_gene: NA; len: 12; abundance: NA; CDR3nt: TGCGCCAGCAGTGACGAGGGAAACGAGCAGTACTTC; CDR3aa: CASSDEGNEQYF